The source of this T cell receptor beta chain is a study of glioma-infiltrating T cells. Study context: Low-grade gliomas were grade II; glioblastomas were grade IV at initial diagnosis. Blood libraries targeted roughly 4.5- to 11-fold coverage of about a million T cells. Presurgical dexamethasone in glioma patients lasted six or fewer days.

Trimming took off 4 bases at V and 2 bases at J, with 10 bases between the two ends. Per germline, CDR1 LGHDT and CDR2 YNNKEL (reference sequence). There are 14 residues in the CDR3. Whole-study results and caveats: Gliomas, especially low-grade, showed above-expected tissue-blood divergence; non-neoplastic patients showed below.

Amplification of TCR alpha and beta CDR3 regions from RNA used iRepertoire nested multiplex PCR. Each CDR3 protein gets one entry after TCRdb re-called the multiplex PCR reads with MiXCR. This table has 400,000 or so distinct CDR3 sequences, about 40% appearing once. As to this clonotype: Its matching antigen is unknown.

The clonotype originates from a human donor with low-grade glioma or glioblastoma, undergoing nonglioma brain surgery, or in good health (not recorded which). The chain is built from TRBV3-1 and TRBJ2-3; TRBD2 is a possible D gene (6 bases). Sequencing was carried out using glioma tissue, nonneoplastic brain tissue, or PBMCs (not recorded which). The CDR3 loop reads CASSRSGFTDTQYF. CDR3 nucleotides: TGTGCCAGCAGCCGCAGCGGGTTCACAGATACGCAGTATTTT.